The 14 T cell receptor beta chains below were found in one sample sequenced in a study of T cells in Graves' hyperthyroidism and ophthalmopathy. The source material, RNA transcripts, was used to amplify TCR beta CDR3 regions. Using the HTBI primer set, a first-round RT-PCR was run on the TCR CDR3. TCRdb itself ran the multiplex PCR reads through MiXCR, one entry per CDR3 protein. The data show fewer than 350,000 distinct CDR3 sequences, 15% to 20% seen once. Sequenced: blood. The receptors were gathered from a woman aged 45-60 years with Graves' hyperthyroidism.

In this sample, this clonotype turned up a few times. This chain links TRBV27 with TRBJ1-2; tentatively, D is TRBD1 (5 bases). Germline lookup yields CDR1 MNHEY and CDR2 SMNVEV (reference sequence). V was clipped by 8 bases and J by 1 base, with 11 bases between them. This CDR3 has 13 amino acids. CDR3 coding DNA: TGTGCCAGCTCCAGGGATTATAACTATGGCTACACCTTC. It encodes CASSRDYNYGYTF.

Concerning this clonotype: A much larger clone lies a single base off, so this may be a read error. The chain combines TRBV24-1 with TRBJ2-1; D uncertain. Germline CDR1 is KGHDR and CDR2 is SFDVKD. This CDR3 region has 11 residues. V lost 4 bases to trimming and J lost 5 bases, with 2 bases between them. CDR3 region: CATSDHNEQFF. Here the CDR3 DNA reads TGTGCCACCAGTGACCACAATGAGCAGTTCTTC.

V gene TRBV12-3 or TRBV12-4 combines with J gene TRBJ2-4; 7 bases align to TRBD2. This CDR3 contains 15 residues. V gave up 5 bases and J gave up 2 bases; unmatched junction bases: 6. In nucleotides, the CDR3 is TGTGCCAGCAGTCTGGGGGGGGTTTCCAAAAACATTCAGTACTTC. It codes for CASSLGGVSKNIQYF.

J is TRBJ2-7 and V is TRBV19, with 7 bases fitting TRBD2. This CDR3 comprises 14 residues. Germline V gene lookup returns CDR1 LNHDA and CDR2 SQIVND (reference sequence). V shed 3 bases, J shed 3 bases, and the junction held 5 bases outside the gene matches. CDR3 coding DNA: TGTGCCAGTAGTATCGGCCTAGCGGTCTACGAGCAGTACTTC. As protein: CASSIGLAVYEQYF. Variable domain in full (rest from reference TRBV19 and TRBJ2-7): DGGITQSPKYLFRKEGQNVTLSCEQNLNHDAMYWYRQDPGQGLRLIYYSQIVNDFQKGDIAEGYSVSREKKESFPLTVTSAQKNPTAFYLCASSIGLAVYEQYFGPGTRLTVT.

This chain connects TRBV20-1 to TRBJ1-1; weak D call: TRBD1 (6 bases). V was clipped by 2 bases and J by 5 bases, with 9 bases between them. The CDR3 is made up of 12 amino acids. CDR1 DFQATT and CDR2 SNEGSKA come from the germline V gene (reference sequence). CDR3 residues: CSARFGQTEAFF. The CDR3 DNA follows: TGCAGTGCTAGATTTGGACAGACTGAAGCTTTCTTT.

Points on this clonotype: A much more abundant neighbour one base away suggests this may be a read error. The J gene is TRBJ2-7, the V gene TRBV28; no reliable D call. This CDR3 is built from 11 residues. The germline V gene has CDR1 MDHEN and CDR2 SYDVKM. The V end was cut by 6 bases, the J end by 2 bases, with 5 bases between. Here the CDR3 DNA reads TGTGCCAGCAGCCCCACCTACGAGCAGTACTTC. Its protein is CASSPTYEQYF.

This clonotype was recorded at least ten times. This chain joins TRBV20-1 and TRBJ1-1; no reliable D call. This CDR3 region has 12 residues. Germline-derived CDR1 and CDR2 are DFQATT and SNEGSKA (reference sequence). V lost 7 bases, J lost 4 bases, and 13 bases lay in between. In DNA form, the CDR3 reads TGCAGTGGAGCCTTAGGGAGCACTGAAGCTTTCTTT. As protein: CSGALGSTEAFF.

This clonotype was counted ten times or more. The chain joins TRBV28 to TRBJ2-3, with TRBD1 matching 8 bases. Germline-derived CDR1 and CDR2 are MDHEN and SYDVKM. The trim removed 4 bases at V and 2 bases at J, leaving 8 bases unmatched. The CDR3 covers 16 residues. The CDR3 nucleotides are TGTGCCAGCAGTTCCGGACAGGGACTCTTCACAGATACGCAGTATTTT. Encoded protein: CASSSGQGLFTDTQYF.

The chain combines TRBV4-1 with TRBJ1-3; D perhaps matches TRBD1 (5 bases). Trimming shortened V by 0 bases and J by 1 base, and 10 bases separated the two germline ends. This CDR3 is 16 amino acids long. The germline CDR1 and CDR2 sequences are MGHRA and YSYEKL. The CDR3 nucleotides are TGCGCCAGCAGCCAAGAGGGTCAGGGTTCTGGAAACACCATATATTTT. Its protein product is CASSQEGQGSGNTIYF.

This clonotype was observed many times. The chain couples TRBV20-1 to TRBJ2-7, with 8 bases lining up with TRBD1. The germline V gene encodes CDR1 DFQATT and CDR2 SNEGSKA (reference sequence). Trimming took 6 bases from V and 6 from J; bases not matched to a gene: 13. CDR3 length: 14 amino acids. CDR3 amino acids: CSAVLGRGLAEQYF. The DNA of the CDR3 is TGCAGTGCCGTTCTGGGCAGGGGGCTGGCCGAGCAGTACTTC.

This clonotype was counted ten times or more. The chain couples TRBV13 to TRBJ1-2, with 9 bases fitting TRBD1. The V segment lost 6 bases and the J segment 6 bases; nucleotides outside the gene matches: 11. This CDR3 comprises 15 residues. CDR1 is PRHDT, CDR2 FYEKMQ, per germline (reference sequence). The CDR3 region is CASSTGQGNGDGYTF. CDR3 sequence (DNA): TGTGCCAGCAGTACGGGACAGGGTAATGGAGATGGCTACACCTTC.

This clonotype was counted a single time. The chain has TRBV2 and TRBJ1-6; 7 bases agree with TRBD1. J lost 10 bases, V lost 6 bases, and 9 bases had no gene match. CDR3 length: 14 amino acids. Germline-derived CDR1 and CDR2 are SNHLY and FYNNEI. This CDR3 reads CASSGDSPGSPLHF. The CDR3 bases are TGTGCCAGCAGCGGGGACAGCCCCGGATCACCCCTCCACTTT.

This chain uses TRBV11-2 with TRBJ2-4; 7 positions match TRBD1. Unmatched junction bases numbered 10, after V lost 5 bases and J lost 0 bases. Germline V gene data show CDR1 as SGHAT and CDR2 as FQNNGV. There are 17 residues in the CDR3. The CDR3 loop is CASSPDFRGSAKNIQYF. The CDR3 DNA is TGTGCCAGCAGCCCGGACTTCAGGGGGTCAGCCAAAAACATTCAGTACTTC.

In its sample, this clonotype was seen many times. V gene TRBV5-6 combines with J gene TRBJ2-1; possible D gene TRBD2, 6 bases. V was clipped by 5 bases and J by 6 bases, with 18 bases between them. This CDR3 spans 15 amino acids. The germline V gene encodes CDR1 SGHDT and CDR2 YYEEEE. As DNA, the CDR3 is TGTGCCAGCAGTCTGGGGGGATTTCTCCTCAATGAGCAGTTCTTC. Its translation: CASSLGGFLLNEQFF.